This T cell receptor (beta chain) derives from a study of CD8 T cells in ankylosing spondylitis. Study-level points and caveats: One TCR beta motif, made up of eight highly homologous variants, appeared characteristic of ankylosing spondylitis blood. Enrichment of disease-linked clones was reportedly significant in matched ankylosing spondylitis synovial fluid. Existing reports had already noted some motif variants in reactive arthritis synovial fluid and blood.

The CDR3 totals 14 residues. The germline V gene has CDR1 SNHLY and CDR2 FYNNEI. Between the trimmed V and J ends, which lost 6 bases and 5 bases, there was a span of 17 bases. Quantitative barcoded 5'-RACE was used to prepare TCR beta libraries. TCRdb reprocessed the 5' RACE reads via MiXCR and lists one record per CDR3 protein. The top ten hold about 0.9% of the sample, which has fewer than 500,000 distinct CDR3 sequences, roughly 25% seen once. Of note for this clonotype: Its antigen is currently unknown.

The gene calls are TRBV2 and TRBJ2-7; no definite D call. This receptor was identified in a male donor with ankylosing spondylitis. Sequencing input: blood, either unsorted or a sorted T cell fraction (not recorded which). This CDR3 is CASRRLNGPNEQYF. In nucleotides, the CDR3 is TGTGCCAGCAGACGCCTGAACGGCCCCAACGAGCAGTACTTC.